This TCR beta chain was observed in a study of shared clonotypes between healthy human individuals. The wider study: Donors had three CD4 naive, three CD4 memory, two CD8 naive and one CD8 memory plate apiece.

Here immunoSEQ multiplex PCR was the method, and the copy in TCRdb shows in-frame clones only, minus some. Of fewer than 1 million clones in the sample, 90% to 97% are singletons; the top ten hold around 0.21%. Positively selected for CCR7, the CD45RO-negative cells used as naive CD8 cells excluded terminally differentiated effector memory CD45RA+ cells. Germline V gene data show CDR1 as LNHNV and CDR2 as YYDKDF (reference sequence). The CDR3 runs to 17 residues. Germline trimming cut 1 base from V and 3 bases from J; bases unmatched to any gene: 9. Input material: naive CD8+ T cells sorted from blood. The chain is built from TRBV15 and TRBJ1-1, with 9 bases matching TRBD1. This TCR came from a man aged 25-45 years in good health. Written as DNA, the CDR3 is TGTGCCACCAGCAGAGGCCCTTACAGGGGGCTAGACACTGAAGCTTTCTTT. This translates into CATSRGPYRGLDTEAFF. The full variable domain, completed using reference TRBV15 and TRBJ1-1, is DAMVIQNPRYQVTQFGKPVTLSCSQTLNHNVMYWYQQKSSQAPKLLFHYYDKDFNNEADTPDNFQSRRPNTSFCFLDIRSPGLGDTAMYLCATSRGPYRGLDTEAFFGQGTRLTVV.